This T cell receptor beta chain was profiled in a study of CD8+ T cells in alopecia areata. Study summary: The study gave tofacitinib for 6 to 18 months, then 6 months off drug. Study-wide points: It was lesional scalp, especially alopecia totalis/universalis, that showed higher clonality than normal scalp. Possibly because of HLA-related factors, TCR sharing was less clear across patients than in mice.

RNA extraction was followed by reverse transcription into cDNA, which acted as the sequencing template. Sequenced by immunoSEQ multiplex PCR; TCRdb stores in-frame clones only, minus some. The sample records about 64,000 clones, under 60% being singletons. V was pared by 3 bases and J by 2 bases, with 13 bases between. This CDR3 contains 15 residues. Per the germline V gene, CDR1 is SEHNR and CDR2 is FQNEAQ (reference sequence). The sample's treatment: oral pan-JAK inhibitor, 5-10 mg twice daily. CD4+ and CD8+ T cells were sorted from PBMCs stained for CD3, CD4 and CD8. This clone has a single count. The antigen is undetermined.

The sequence came from a human donor with alopecia areata. The chain couples TRBV7-9 to TRBJ1-1; no reliable D call. The sample in question was CD8+ T cells sorted from blood, obtained at approximately week 36, from a patient treated with tofacitinib. The CDR3 loop reads CASSFNNGENTEAFF. The CDR3 DNA sequence: TGTGCCAGCAGCTTTAATAACGGAGAAAACACTGAAGCTTTCTTT.